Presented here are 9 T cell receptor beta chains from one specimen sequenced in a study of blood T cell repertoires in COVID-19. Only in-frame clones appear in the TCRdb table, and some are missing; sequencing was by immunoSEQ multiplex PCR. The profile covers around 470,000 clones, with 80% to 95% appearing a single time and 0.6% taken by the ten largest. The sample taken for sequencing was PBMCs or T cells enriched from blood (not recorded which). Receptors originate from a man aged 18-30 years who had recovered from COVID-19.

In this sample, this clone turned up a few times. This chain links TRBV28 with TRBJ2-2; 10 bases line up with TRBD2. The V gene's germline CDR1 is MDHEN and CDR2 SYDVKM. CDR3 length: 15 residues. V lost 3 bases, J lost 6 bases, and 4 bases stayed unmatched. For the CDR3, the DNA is TGTGCCAGCAGTTTTCTAGCGGGAGCGTCCGGGGAGCTGTTTTTT. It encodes CASSFLAGASGELFF.

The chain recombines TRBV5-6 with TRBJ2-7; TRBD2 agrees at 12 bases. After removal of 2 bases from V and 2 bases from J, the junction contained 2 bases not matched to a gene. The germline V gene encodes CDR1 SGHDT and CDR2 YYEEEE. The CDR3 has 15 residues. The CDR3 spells CASSLRLAGAYEQYF. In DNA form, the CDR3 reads TGTGCCAGCAGCTTAAGACTAGCGGGAGCCTACGAGCAGTACTTC.

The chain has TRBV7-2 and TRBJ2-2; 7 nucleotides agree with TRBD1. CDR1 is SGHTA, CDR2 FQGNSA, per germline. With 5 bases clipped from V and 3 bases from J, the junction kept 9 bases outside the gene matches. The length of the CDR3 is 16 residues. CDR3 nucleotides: TGTGCCAGCAGCCCCAGGAAGGGACAGCACACCGGGGAGCTGTTTTTT. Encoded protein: CASSPRKGQHTGELFF.

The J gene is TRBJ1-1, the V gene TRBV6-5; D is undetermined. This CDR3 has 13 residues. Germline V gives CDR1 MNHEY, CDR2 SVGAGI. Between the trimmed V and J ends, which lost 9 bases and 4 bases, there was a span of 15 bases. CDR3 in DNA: TGTGCCAGTAGATTGGGCAGTGCCACTGAAGCTTTCTTT. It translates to CASRLGSATEAFF.

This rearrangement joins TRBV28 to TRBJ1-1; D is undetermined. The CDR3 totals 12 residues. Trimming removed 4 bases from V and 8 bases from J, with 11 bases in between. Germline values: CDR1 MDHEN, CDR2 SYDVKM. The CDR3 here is CASSSWHPEAFF. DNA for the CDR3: TGTGCCAGCAGTTCTTGGCATCCCGAAGCTTTCTTT.

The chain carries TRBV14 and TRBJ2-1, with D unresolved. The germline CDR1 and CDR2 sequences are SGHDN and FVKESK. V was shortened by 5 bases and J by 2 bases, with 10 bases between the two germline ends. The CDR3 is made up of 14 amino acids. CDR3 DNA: TGTGCCAGCAGCTTACAGCCAACCTACAATGAGCAGTTCTTC. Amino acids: CASSLQPTYNEQFF.

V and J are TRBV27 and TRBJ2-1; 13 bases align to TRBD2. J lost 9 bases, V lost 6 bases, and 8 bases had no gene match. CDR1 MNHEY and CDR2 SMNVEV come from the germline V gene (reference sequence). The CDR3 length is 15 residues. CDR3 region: CASRSLAGGPVEQFF. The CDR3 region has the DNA TGTGCCAGCAGATCACTAGCGGGAGGGCCTGTTGAGCAGTTCTTC.

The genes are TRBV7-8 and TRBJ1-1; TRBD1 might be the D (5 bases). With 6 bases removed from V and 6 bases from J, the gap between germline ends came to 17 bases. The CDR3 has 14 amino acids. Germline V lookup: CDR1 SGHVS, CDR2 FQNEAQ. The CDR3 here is CASSPSGLGPEAFF. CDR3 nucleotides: TGTGCCAGCAGTCCCTCAGGGCTTGGTCCTGAAGCTTTCTTT.

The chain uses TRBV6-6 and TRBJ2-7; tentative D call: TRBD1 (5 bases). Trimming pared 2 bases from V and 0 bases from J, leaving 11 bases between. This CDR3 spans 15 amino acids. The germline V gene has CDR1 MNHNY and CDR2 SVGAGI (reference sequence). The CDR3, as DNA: TGTGCCAGCAGTTACAAGGGGCCGGGCTCCTACGAGCAGTACTTC. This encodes CASSYKGPGSYEQYF.